Below, 10 T cell receptor beta chains from the same sample are listed, as sequenced in a study of regulatory T cells in long-lasting Graves disease. The time point here: newly diagnosed GD, antithyroid drugs for less than 3 months. There was RNA extracted from PBMCs, and the TCR library was made from it. Arm-PCR with iRepertoire HTBI primers amplified the CDR3 regions for these TCR beta libraries. TCRdb reprocessed the multiplex PCR reads with MiXCR, giving one entry per CDR3 protein. The top ten clones hold under 9% of a sample with hundreds of thousands of distinct CDR3 sequences, roughly 15% of them seen once. This sample was also put to use in a study of T cells in Graves' hyperthyroidism and ophthalmopathy.

Sequencing was performed on peripheral blood mononuclear cells (PBMCs), taken at new diagnosis, from a patient treated with antithyroid drugs. Receptors originate from a woman between 35 and 50 years old with Graves disease.

This clonotype has ten or more counts. The J gene is TRBJ2-2, the V gene TRBV27; D not resolved. The CDR3 contains 12 residues. Germline-derived CDR1 and CDR2 are MNHEY and SMNVEV (reference sequence). Between the trimmed V and J ends, which lost 6 bases and 7 bases, there was a span of 9 bases. The DNA for the CDR3 is TGTGCCAGCAGCCCGCCCGGCGGGGAGCTGTTTTTT. It translates to CASSPPGGELFF.

This clonotype was recorded many times. The chain uses TRBV27 and TRBJ2-1, with TRBD2 matching 9 bases. With V trimmed by 3 bases and J by 5 bases, 2 bases remained unmatched. This CDR3 contains 14 residues. The germline V gene encodes CDR1 MNHEY and CDR2 SMNVEV (reference sequence). The CDR3 sequence: CASSFSGSNNEQFF. DNA of the CDR3: TGTGCCAGCAGTTTTAGCGGGAGTAACAATGAGCAGTTCTTC.

This clonotype has ten or more counts. The chain uses TRBV12-3 or TRBV12-4 and TRBJ2-7; tentatively, D is TRBD1 (6 bases). V gave up 1 base and J gave up 4 bases, with 14 bases separating them. This CDR3 comprises 15 residues. The CDR3 nucleotides are TGTGCCAGCAGTTTAGGAGCACAGGGCGGATACGAGCAGTACTTC. It yields the protein CASSLGAQGGYEQYF.

This clonotype has only a few counts. The rearrangement joins TRBV28 to TRBJ2-7; D could derive from TRBD1 or TRBD2 (5 bases each). The germline CDR1 and CDR2 sequences are MDHEN and SYDVKM. Trimming shortened V by 6 bases and J by 2 bases, and 17 bases separated the two germline ends. This CDR3 is built from 15 residues. The CDR3 loop is CASRYRGPGAYEQYF. As DNA, the CDR3 is TGTGCCAGCAGATACCGGGGACCCGGGGCCTACGAGCAGTACTTC.

This clonotype was seen repeatedly, ten times or more. The V and J genes are TRBV28 and TRBJ2-1; D is undetermined. V lost 3 bases, J lost 0 bases, and 15 bases lay in between. There are 17 residues in the CDR3. The germline V gene has CDR1 MDHEN and CDR2 SYDVKM. CDR3 in amino acids: CASSLGFPGSSYNEQFF. In nucleotides, the CDR3 is TGTGCCAGCAGTTTGGGGTTTCCGGGTAGCTCCTACAATGAGCAGTTCTTC.

V gene TRBV6-5 combines with J gene TRBJ1-4; a possible D gene is TRBD1 (5 bases). The germline CDR1 and CDR2 sequences are MNHEY and SVGAGI. The CDR3 length is 14 residues. Trimming pared 4 bases from V and 7 bases from J, leaving 13 bases between. CDR3 nucleotide sequence: TGTGCCAGCAGTTCCTCTGGGGGGAGTGAAAAACTGTTTTTT. It is translated as CASSSSGGSEKLFF.

There are many counts of this clonotype. The gene calls are TRBV2 and TRBJ2-4; either TRBD1 or TRBD2 may fit D (5 bases each). V was pared by 5 bases and J by 0 bases, with 11 bases between. This CDR3 spans 15 amino acids. Germline V gene data show CDR1 as SNHLY and CDR2 as FYNNEI. In DNA form, the CDR3 reads TGTGCCAGCAGTCAGACCGGGACAGCCAAAAACATTCAGTACTTC. It codes for CASSQTGTAKNIQYF. Complete variable domain (other parts from reference TRBV2 and TRBJ2-4): EPEVTQTPSHQVTQMGQEVILRCVPISNHLYFYWYRQILGQKVEFLVSFYNNEISEKSEIFDDQFSVERPDGSNFTLKIRSTKLEDSAMYFCASSQTGTAKNIQYFGAGTRLSVL.

This clonotype was seen ten or more times. The gene calls are TRBV20-1 and TRBJ2-1, with 7 bases identical to TRBD1. Germline loops: CDR1 DFQATT, CDR2 SNEGSKA (reference sequence). V shed 6 bases, J shed 6 bases, and the junction held 5 bases outside the gene matches. This CDR3 region has 12 residues. The CDR3 here is CSATTGRNEQFF. For the CDR3, the DNA is TGCAGTGCGACGACAGGGCGCAATGAGCAGTTCTTC.

This clonotype was seen only a few times. The chain joins TRBV7-9 to TRBJ1-1; 8 bases are shared with TRBD1. The CDR3 loop spans 16 amino acids. Germline CDR1 SEHNR, CDR2 FQNEAQ (reference sequence). V was pared by 6 bases and J by 0 bases, with 9 bases of the junction left unmatched. In DNA form, the CDR3 reads TGTGCCAGCAGAGGACAGGGAATCTTTTTGAACACTGAAGCTTTCTTT. Its translation: CASRGQGIFLNTEAFF.

This clonotype was observed many times. This chain uses TRBV28 with TRBJ2-7, with TRBD1 as a possible D gene (6 bases). The germline gives CDR1 MDHEN, CDR2 SYDVKM. CDR3 length: 15 residues. V shed 4 bases and J shed 0 bases, with 13 bases lying between them. CDR3 protein: CASSSHTGLSYEQYF. As DNA, the CDR3 is TGTGCCAGCAGTTCCCACACAGGGCTCTCCTACGAGCAGTACTTC. The variable domain in full, completed from reference TRBV28 and TRBJ2-7, reads DVKVTQSSRYLVKRTGEKVFLECVQDMDHENMFWYRQDPGLGLRLIYFSYDVKMKEKGDIPEGYSVSREKKERFSLILESASTNQTSMYLCASSSHTGLSYEQYFGPGTRLTVT.